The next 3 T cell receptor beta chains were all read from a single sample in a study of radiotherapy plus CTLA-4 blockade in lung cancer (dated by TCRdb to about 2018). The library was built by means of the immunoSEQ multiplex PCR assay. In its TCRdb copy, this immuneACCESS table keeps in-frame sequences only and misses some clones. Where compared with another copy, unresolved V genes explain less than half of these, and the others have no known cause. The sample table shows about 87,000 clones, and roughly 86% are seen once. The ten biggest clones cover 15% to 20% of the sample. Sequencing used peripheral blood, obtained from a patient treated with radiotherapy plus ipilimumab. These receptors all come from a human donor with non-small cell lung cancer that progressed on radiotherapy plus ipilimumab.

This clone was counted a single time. CDR3 residues: CASSLGLAGVREQYF. The CDR3 DNA follows: TGTGCCAGCAGCTTAGGACTAGCGGGAGTCCGCGAGCAGTACTTC. This chain joins TRBV7-2 and TRBJ2-7, with 12 bases that match TRBD2. From germline, CDR1 is SGHTA and CDR2 FQGNSA. After removal of 1 base from V and 6 bases from J, the junction contained 4 bases not matched to a gene. The CDR3 is 15 residues long.

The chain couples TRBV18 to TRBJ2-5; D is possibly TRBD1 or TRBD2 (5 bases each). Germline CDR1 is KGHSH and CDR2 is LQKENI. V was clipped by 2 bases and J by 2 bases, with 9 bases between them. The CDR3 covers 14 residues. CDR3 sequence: CASSPWGNQETQYF. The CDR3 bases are TGTGCCAGCTCACCATGGGGGAATCAAGAGACCCAGTACTTC.

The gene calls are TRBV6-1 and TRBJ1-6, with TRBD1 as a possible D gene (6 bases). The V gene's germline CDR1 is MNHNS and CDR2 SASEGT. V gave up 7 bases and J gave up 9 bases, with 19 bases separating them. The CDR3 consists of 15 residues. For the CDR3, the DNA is TGTGCCAGCAAGGGACAACCGGGCGATAGTTCACCCCTCCACTTT. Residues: CASKGQPGDSSPLHF.